Following are 5 T cell receptor beta chains from one sample sequenced in a study of blood T cell repertoires in COVID-19. Only in-frame clones appear in the TCRdb table, and some are missing; sequencing was by immunoSEQ multiplex PCR. This table has approximately 200,000 clones, 70% to 90% appearing once. Input material: peripheral blood. The receptors originated from a man aged 45-65 years with acute or convalescent COVID-19.

The rearrangement links TRBV4-1 to TRBJ2-2; 8 bases fit TRBD1. V gave up 5 bases and J gave up 0 bases; unmatched junction bases: 2. The CDR3 sequence is 15 residues long. CDR1 is MGHRA, CDR2 YSYEKL, per germline. The CDR3 region has the DNA TGCGCCAGCAGCAGACAGGGGTCGAACACCGGGGAGCTGTTTTTT. Translation: CASSRQGSNTGELFF.

The chain uses TRBV29-1 and TRBJ2-3; TRBD2 matches 12 bases. Germline trimming cut 4 bases from V and 6 bases from J; bases unmatched to any gene: 2. CDR1 is SQVTM, CDR2 ANQGSEA, per germline. There are 13 residues in the CDR3. The CDR3 coding sequence is TGCAGCGTTGTTACTAGCGGGGGGGATACGCAGTATTTT. Amino acid sequence: CSVVTSGGDTQYF.

The chain carries TRBV6-6 and TRBJ1-2; perhaps TRBD1 as D (5 bases). Germline CDR1 reads MNHNY; CDR2 reads SVGAGI (reference sequence). The CDR3 has 15 residues. Trimming shortened V by 6 bases and J by 1 base, and 15 bases separated the two germline ends. The CDR3 DNA follows: TGTGCCAGCAGGGATGCGGGGGGGGGTAACTATGGCTACACCTTC. The encoded protein is CASRDAGGGNYGYTF.

DNA for the CDR3: TGTGCCAGCAGCTTGGACATCTATGGCTACACCTTC. This encodes CASSLDIYGYTF. V is TRBV5-4 and J is TRBJ1-2; no firm D call. The germline gives CDR1 SGHNT, CDR2 YYREEE (reference sequence). There are 12 residues in the CDR3. V dropped 0 bases and J dropped 4 bases, with 4 bases sitting between them.

This chain uses TRBV10-3 with TRBJ2-2; TRBD1 aligns across 10 bases. Germline V gene data show CDR1 as ENHRY and CDR2 as SYGVKD. V trimming: 4 bases; J trimming: 7 bases; junction bases outside the gene matches: 6. There are 15 residues in the CDR3. The CDR3 here is CAISGRGQGSGELFF. The CDR3 coding sequence is TGTGCCATCAGTGGTCGGGGACAGGGGAGCGGGGAGCTGTTTTTT.